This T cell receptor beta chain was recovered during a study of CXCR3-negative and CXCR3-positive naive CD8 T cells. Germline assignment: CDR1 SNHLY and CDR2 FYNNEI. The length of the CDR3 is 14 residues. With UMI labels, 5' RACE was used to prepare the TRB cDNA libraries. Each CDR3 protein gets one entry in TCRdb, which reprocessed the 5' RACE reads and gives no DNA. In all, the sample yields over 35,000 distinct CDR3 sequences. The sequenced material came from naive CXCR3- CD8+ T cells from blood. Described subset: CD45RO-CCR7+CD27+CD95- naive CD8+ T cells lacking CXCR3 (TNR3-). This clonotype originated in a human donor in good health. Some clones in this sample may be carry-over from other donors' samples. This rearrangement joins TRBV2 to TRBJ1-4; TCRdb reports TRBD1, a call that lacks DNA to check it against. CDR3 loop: CASSDEGGDEKLFF.